Following are 32 T cell receptor beta chains from one sample sequenced in a study of identical twins. A single record per CDR3 protein comes from TCRdb applying MiXCR to the 5' RACE reads. The sample contains 200,000 to 300,000 distinct CDR3 sequences, approximately 6.8% of which appear only once. The same sample was also studied in work on yellow fever vaccine responses in identical twins.

Sequencing was performed on CD8+ T cells sorted from blood. The receptor set was obtained from a woman under 30 in good health.

This clonotype turned up a few times. V gene TRBV11-3 combines with J gene TRBJ2-1, with 11 bases aligning to TRBD2. Germline V CDR1 and CDR2: SGHNT, YENEEA. There are 17 residues in the CDR3. The J segment lost 8 bases and the V segment lost 5 bases, leaving 14 bases of the junction unmatched. Here the CDR3 reads CASSPWVAGGPRDEQFF. The CDR3 nucleotides are TGTGCCAGCAGCCCCTGGGTAGCGGGAGGGCCTAGGGATGAGCAGTTCTTC.

This clonotype was seen more than once but under ten times. The rearrangement links TRBV10-3 to TRBJ2-1, with 9 bases that match TRBD2. Germline CDR1 ENHRY, CDR2 SYGVKD. The CDR3 is 13 residues long. Trimming took 10 bases from V and 10 from J; bases not matched to a gene: 11. Here the CDR3 DNA reads TGTGCCACCGCCCCACGTCTAGCGGGGGAGCAGTTCTTC. Encoded protein: CATAPRLAGEQFF.

Concerning this clonotype: Just one base apart from a much larger clone, this may be a read error. The rearrangement uses TRBV29-1 and TRBJ2-7; D may be TRBD1 (6 bases). V was cut by 6 bases and J by 5 bases, with 14 bases left in between. The CDR3 is 12 residues long. Germline-derived CDR1 and CDR2 are SQVTM and ANQGSEA. The CDR3 loop reads CSVRVRGHEQYF. In nucleotides, the CDR3 is TGCAGCGTCCGGGTCAGGGGACACGAGCAGTACTTC.

The chain links TRBV5-1 to TRBJ2-1, with D perhaps TRBD1 (5 bases). Germline CDR1 is SGHRS and CDR2 is YFSETQ. This CDR3 spans 13 amino acids. V gave up 2 bases and J gave up 4 bases, with 7 bases separating them. CDR3 DNA: TGCGCCAGCAGCTTCCGGACATACAATGAGCAGTTCTTC. Its translation: CASSFRTYNEQFF.

The chain uses TRBV6-1 and TRBJ1-4; D remains ambiguous. Germline values: CDR1 MNHNS, CDR2 SASEGT. V dropped 3 bases and J dropped 8 bases, with 10 bases sitting between them. The CDR3 runs 13 residues. The CDR3 here is CASSDVIREKLFF. In nucleotides, the CDR3 is TGTGCCAGCAGTGATGTCATCCGGGAAAAACTGTTTTTT.

The chain is built from TRBV3-1 and TRBJ2-2, with TRBD1 matching 7 bases. CDR3 size: 18 residues. V lost 10 bases, J lost 0 bases, and 17 bases stayed unmatched. From germline, CDR1 is LGHDT and CDR2 YNNKEL (reference sequence). The CDR3 DNA reads as TGTGCCACCACCCAGGTAGAGTTCGGGACAGCGAACACCGGGGAGCTGTTTTTT. Translated: CATTQVEFGTANTGELFF.

In this sample, this clonotype turned up a few times. The V call is TRBV20-1, the J call TRBJ2-3; D may be TRBD2 (7 bases). Trimming shortened V by 1 base and J by 2 bases, and 16 bases separated the two germline ends. Germline assignment: CDR1 DFQATT and CDR2 SNEGSKA (reference sequence). This CDR3 has 16 residues. This CDR3 is CSARGGRGPYTDTQYF. DNA of the CDR3: TGCAGTGCTAGAGGAGGGCGGGGGCCCTACACAGATACGCAGTATTTT.

This clonotype was found a few times. DNA of the CDR3: TGTGCCAGCAGCTGGACTAACCCCTGGGAAGGGGAGCAGTACTTC. This sequence encodes CASSWTNPWEGEQYF. This sequence joins TRBV11-2 and TRBJ2-7; D possibly corresponds to TRBD2 (6 bases). Trimming took 4 bases from V and 7 from J, leaving 20 bases between them. CDR3 length: 15 residues. Germline-derived CDR1 and CDR2 are SGHAT and FQNNGV.

The rearrangement joins TRBV10-1 to TRBJ2-1; 7 bases match TRBD2. Trimming at V came to 1 base and at J to 8 bases, leaving 8 bases not matched to a gene. Per germline, CDR1 WNHNN and CDR2 SYGVQD (reference sequence). CDR3 length: 15 residues. CDR3 loop: CASSELGREGDEQFF. The CDR3 DNA sequence: TGCGCCAGCAGTGAGTTGGGGAGGGAGGGAGATGAGCAGTTCTTC.

The chain has TRBV11-1 and TRBJ2-2; 7 positions match TRBD1. In germline, CDR1 is SGHAT, CDR2 FQDESV (reference sequence). Losses at the gene ends were 2 bases for V and 1 base for J; bases not matched to a gene: 10. CDR3 length: 18 amino acids. CDR3 sequence (DNA): TGTGCCAGCAGCTTACCCAGACCGGGACAGATGAACACCGGGGAGCTGTTTTTT. Protein: CASSLPRPGQMNTGELFF.

This clonotype was recorded at least ten times. The chain employs TRBV21-1 and TRBJ1-2. TRBV21-1 is a pseudogene. CDR3 length: 11 residues. The CDR3 nucleotides read TGTGCCAGCAGCAAAGCTGATGGCTACACCTTC. This encodes CASSKADGYTF.

In this sample, this clonotype turned up a few times. The chain couples TRBV5-5 to TRBJ2-2, with 7 bases aligning to TRBD2. The CDR3 is made up of 14 amino acids. The V gene's germline CDR1 is SGHKS and CDR2 YYEKEE (reference sequence). J gave up 6 bases and V 1 base, and 3 bases lay outside the gene matches. CDR3 sequence (DNA): TGTGCCAGCAGCTTGATGGGGGGGGCCGGGGAGCTGTTTTTT. This encodes CASSLMGGAGELFF.

Only a few counts were recorded for this clonotype. V and J are TRBV27 and TRBJ1-4, with 10 bases that match TRBD1. V lost 5 bases and J lost 7; bases outside the gene matches: 4. Germline values: CDR1 MNHEY, CDR2 SMNVEV (reference sequence). The CDR3 extends over 14 amino acids. Here the CDR3 DNA reads TGTGCCAGCAGTCCCGGGACAGGGGTTGAAAAACTGTTTTTT. Translating gives CASSPGTGVEKLFF.

Ten or more counts support this clonotype. The chain carries TRBV6-5 and TRBJ1-2, with D tentatively TRBD1 (6 bases). The CDR3 sequence is 14 residues long. Trimming shortened V by 0 bases and J by 8 bases, and 13 bases separated the two germline ends. Germline V gene lookup returns CDR1 MNHEY and CDR2 SVGAGI. CDR3 DNA sequence: TGTGCCAGCAGTTACTCGGCAGGGGATGGGGGCTACACCTTC. Amino acid sequence: CASSYSAGDGGYTF.

V gene TRBV7-8 combines with J gene TRBJ2-1; 12 bases fit TRBD2. The ends lost 2 bases at V and 5 bases at J; junction bases unmatched: 13. Germline values: CDR1 SGHVS, CDR2 FQNEAQ. This CDR3 region has 19 residues. This chain's CDR3 is CASSLTRPSGGAGDNEQFF. In DNA form, the CDR3 reads TGTGCCAGCAGCTTAACCCGGCCTAGCGGGGGGGCGGGGGACAATGAGCAGTTCTTC.

The table lists this clonotype with many counts. The rearrangement links TRBV27 to TRBJ2-1, with D uncertain. Germline values: CDR1 MNHEY, CDR2 SMNVEV (reference sequence). The CDR3 runs 13 residues. Trimming cost V 6 bases and J 3 bases, with 9 bases left between them. DNA of the CDR3: TGTGCCAGCAGCCCGACGCACTACAATGAGCAGTTCTTC. It yields the protein CASSPTHYNEQFF.

The V call is TRBV4-1, the J call TRBJ2-1, with TRBD2 identical over 14 bases. CDR1 MGHRA and CDR2 YSYEKL come from the germline V gene. The CDR3 has 16 residues. V was pared by 1 base and J by 8 bases, with 4 bases of the junction left unmatched. CDR3 in amino acids: CASSQAPGLAGDEQFF. The CDR3 DNA is TGCGCCAGCAGCCAAGCACCGGGACTAGCGGGAGATGAGCAGTTCTTC.

This clonotype was counted many times. The chain joins TRBV15 to TRBJ2-1, with D possibly TRBD1 on 5 matching bases. In germline, CDR1 is LNHNV, CDR2 YYDKDF (reference sequence). The CDR3 runs 14 residues. Trimming left V 0 bases short and J 7 bases short, with 10 bases between. The CDR3, as DNA: TGTGCCACCAGCAGAGATAAAGGGGCAAATGAGCAGTTCTTC. Amino acids: CATSRDKGANEQFF.

This clonotype came up a few times. The CDR3 nucleotides are TGTGCCAGCAGTATCATAGGGTCCCAGTACTTC. Protein product: CASSIIGSQYF. J is TRBJ2-5 and V is TRBV28; D is undetermined. This CDR3 is built from 11 residues. V was trimmed by 5 bases and J by 9 bases, leaving 10 bases between them. Germline assignment: CDR1 MDHEN and CDR2 SYDVKM.

This chain's CDR3 is CASSLSPQSYGYTF. CDR3 coding DNA: TGTGCCAGCAGCTTATCCCCCCAGTCATATGGCTACACCTTC. This rearrangement joins TRBV7-9 to TRBJ1-2, with unresolved D. V dropped 2 bases and J dropped 5 bases, with 12 bases sitting between them. Germline CDR1 is SEHNR and CDR2 is FQNEAQ (reference sequence). CDR3 length: 14 residues.

The V and J genes are TRBV11-1 and TRBJ1-1; TRBD1 matches 11 bases. Germline V gene data show CDR1 as SGHAT and CDR2 as FQDESV (reference sequence). V lost 3 bases, J lost 1 base, and 10 bases stayed unmatched. This CDR3 has 18 amino acids. CDR3 coding DNA: TGTGCCAGCAGCTTCTCCGGACAGGGGGCGCGGGGGAACACTGAAGCTTTCTTT. Its translation: CASSFSGQGARGNTEAFF.

This clonotype was observed a handful of times. This chain uses TRBV2 with TRBJ1-1, with 7 bases identical to TRBD1. Germline CDR1 and CDR2: SNHLY and FYNNEI. V gave up 10 bases and J gave up 2 bases; unmatched junction bases: 13. The CDR3 contains 15 residues. The CDR3 sequence is CATPRDSKKNTEAFF. The CDR3 DNA reads as TGTGCCACCCCCCGGGACAGCAAGAAAAACACTGAAGCTTTCTTT.

The rearrangement links TRBV19 to TRBJ2-1; D gene uncertain. Germline CDR1 LNHDA, CDR2 SQIVND (reference sequence). The ends were cut back, 2 bases at V and 7 bases at J, with 6 bases in the middle. The CDR3 sequence is 12 residues long. The CDR3 region is CASSISENEQFF. Written as DNA, the CDR3 is TGTGCCAGTAGTATAAGTGAAAATGAGCAGTTCTTC.

This clonotype was detected ten times or more. This chain joins TRBV20-1 and TRBJ2-1, with D perhaps matching TRBD1 (6 bases). The CDR3 covers 14 residues. Germline V gene lookup returns CDR1 DFQATT and CDR2 SNEGSKA (reference sequence). Trimming cost V 4 bases and J 8 bases, with 18 bases left between them. CDR3 coding DNA: TGCAGTGCTACGCCAGGGGTCATTGAGGATGAGCAGTTCTTC. Protein: CSATPGVIEDEQFF.

This clonotype was seen only a few times. V is TRBV28 and J is TRBJ2-1, with 8 bases fitting TRBD1. This CDR3 region has 16 residues. Germline values: CDR1 MDHEN, CDR2 SYDVKM. Trimming removed 5 bases from V and 0 bases from J; junction bases left unmatched: 6. CDR3 nucleotides: TGTGCCAGCAGTGGGGACAGGCAGAGCTCCTACAATGAGCAGTTCTTC. Its protein is CASSGDRQSSYNEQFF.

V and J are TRBV7-2 and TRBJ2-3; D is perhaps TRBD2 (7 bases). Germline V lookup: CDR1 SGHTA, CDR2 FQGNSA. The CDR3 consists of 16 residues. Trimming removed 5 bases at V and 5 bases at J, with 20 bases between. CDR3 DNA: TGTGCCAGCAGCCCCTTTGGGGGGGGGCTGGTAGATACGCAGTATTTT. Its translation is CASSPFGGGLVDTQYF. The full variable domain, in which reference TRBV7-2 and TRBJ2-3 provide the parts outside the CDR3, is GAGVSQSPSNKVTEKGKDVELRCDPISGHTALYWYRQSLGQGLEFLIYFQGNSAPDKSGLPSDRFSAERTGGSVSTLTIQRTQQEDSAVYLCASSPFGGGLVDTQYFGPGTRLTVL.

This clonotype came up a few times. V is TRBV28 and J is TRBJ2-1; perhaps TRBD2 as D (5 bases). V was clipped by 2 bases and J by 14 bases, with 10 bases between them. This CDR3 is 11 amino acids long. Germline lookup yields CDR1 MDHEN and CDR2 SYDVKM. CDR3 nucleotide sequence: TGTGCCAGCAGTTTAGCTACCGGGGAGTTCTTC. It encodes CASSLATGEFF.

The chain employs TRBV6-1 and TRBJ2-3; 8 positions match TRBD2. V trimming: 4 bases; J trimming: 0 bases; junction bases outside the gene matches: 9. Germline lookup yields CDR1 MNHNS and CDR2 SASEGT. The CDR3 is 17 amino acids. CDR3 residues: CASSVEDSGDSTDTQYF. The CDR3 coding sequence is TGTGCCAGCAGTGTTGAGGATAGCGGGGACAGCACAGATACGCAGTATTTT.

In its sample, this clonotype was seen a few times. CDR3 loop: CASSLPQRTGDYEQYF. Here the CDR3 DNA reads TGTGCCAGCAGTTTACCTCAGCGGACAGGGGACTACGAGCAGTACTTC. The V and J genes are TRBV28 and TRBJ2-7; 9 bases are a match to TRBD1. The CDR3 length is 16 residues. With 2 bases clipped from V and 3 bases from J, the junction kept 8 bases outside the gene matches. Germline V CDR1 and CDR2: MDHEN, SYDVKM.

CDR3 region: CASSFQGAYNEQFF. The CDR3 DNA is TGTGCCAGCAGTTTCCAGGGGGCATACAATGAGCAGTTCTTC. The chain recombines TRBV27 with TRBJ2-1; 8 bases are shared with TRBD1. Trimming at V came to 3 bases and at J to 4 bases, leaving 2 bases not matched to a gene. CDR3 length equals 14 residues. Germline V gives CDR1 MNHEY, CDR2 SMNVEV (reference sequence).

The chain recombines TRBV7-2 with TRBJ2-1, with 10 bases fitting TRBD1. Germline values: CDR1 SGHTA, CDR2 FQGNSA. V dropped 5 bases and J dropped 3; count of bases not matched to a gene: 7. This CDR3 has 16 amino acids. CDR3 nucleotides: TGTGCCAGCAGCAACCGTGGACAGGGGGACTACAATGAGCAGTTCTTC. Its translation is CASSNRGQGDYNEQFF.

This clonotype was counted at least ten times. The chain carries TRBV4-1 and TRBJ2-3, with D perhaps assigned TRBD1 or TRBD2 (5 bases each). In germline, CDR1 is MGHRA, CDR2 YSYEKL. The CDR3 is 15 amino acids. V was shortened by 3 bases and J by 0 bases, with 10 bases between the two germline ends. The CDR3 loop reads CASSHPGRSTDTQYF. As DNA, the CDR3 is TGCGCCAGCAGCCACCCGGGACGGAGCACAGATACGCAGTATTTT.